This entry is about one T cell receptor (beta chain). The sample belongs to a study of cytomegalovirus exposure and HLA in healthy donors. Primers: 60 Vbeta forward and 13 Jbeta reverse. This table comes from immunoSEQ multiplex PCR, and its TCRdb copy is limited to in-frame clones, with some not included. The sample contains some 140,000 clones, under 85% of which appear only once. Trimming cost V 3 bases and J 7 bases; bases outside gene matches: 5. This CDR3 comprises 14 residues. From germline, CDR1 is MNHEY and CDR2 SMNVEV (reference sequence). The chain carries TRBV27 and TRBJ1-2; 10 bases are shared with TRBD1. Sequencing used PBMCs. The clonotype was recovered from a man between 18 and 35 years old in good health and CMV-seronegative. CDR3 loop: CASSLDRGFRGYTF. DNA for the CDR3: TGTGCCAGCAGTTTGGACAGGGGGTTCCGTGGCTACACCTTC.